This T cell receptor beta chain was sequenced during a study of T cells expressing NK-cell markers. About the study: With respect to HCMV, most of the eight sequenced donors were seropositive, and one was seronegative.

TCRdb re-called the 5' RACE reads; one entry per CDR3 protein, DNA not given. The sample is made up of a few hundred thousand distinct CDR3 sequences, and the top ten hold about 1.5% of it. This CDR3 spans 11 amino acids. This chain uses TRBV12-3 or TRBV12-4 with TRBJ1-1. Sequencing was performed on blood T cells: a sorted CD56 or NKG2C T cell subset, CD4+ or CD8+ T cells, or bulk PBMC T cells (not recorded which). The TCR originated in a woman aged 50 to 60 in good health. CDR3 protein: CASSFGTEAFF.